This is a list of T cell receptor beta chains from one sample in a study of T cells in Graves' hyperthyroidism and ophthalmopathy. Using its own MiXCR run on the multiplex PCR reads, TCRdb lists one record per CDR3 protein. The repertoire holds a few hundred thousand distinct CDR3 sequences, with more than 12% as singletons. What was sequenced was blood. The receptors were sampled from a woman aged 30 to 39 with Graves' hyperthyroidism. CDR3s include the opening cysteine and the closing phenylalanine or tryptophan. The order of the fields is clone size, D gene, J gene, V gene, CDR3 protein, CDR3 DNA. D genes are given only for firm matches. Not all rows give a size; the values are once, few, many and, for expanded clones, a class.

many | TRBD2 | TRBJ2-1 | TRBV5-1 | CASSLVGGGEQFF | TGTGCCAGCAGCTTAGTAGGCGGGGGTGAGCAGTTCTTC
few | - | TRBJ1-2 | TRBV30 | CALTGVSYGYTF | TGTGCCTTAACGGGCGTCAGCTATGGCTACACCTTC
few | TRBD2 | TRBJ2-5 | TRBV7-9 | CASSSNTGAGGRETQYF | TGTGCCAGCAGCTCCAACACTGGGGCGGGAGGTAGGGAGACCCAGTACTTC
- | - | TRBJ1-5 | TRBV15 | CATSRDLGDNQPQHF | TGTGCCACCAGCAGAGATCTGGGAGACAATCAGCCCCAGCATTTT
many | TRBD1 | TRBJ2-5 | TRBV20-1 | CSASREWDRAATQYF | TGCAGTGCTTCTAGAGAGTGGGACAGGGCTGCGACCCAGTACTTC
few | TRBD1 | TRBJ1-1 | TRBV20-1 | CSAAHRQTGQGNTEAFF | TGCAGTGCTGCTCATCGACAAACGGGACAGGGGAACACTGAAGCTTTCTTT
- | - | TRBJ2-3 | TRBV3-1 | CASSHEQDTQYF | TGTGCCAGCAGCCATGAGCAAGATACGCAGTATTTT
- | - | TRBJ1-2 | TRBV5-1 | CASSLDSGANYGYTF | TGCGCCAGCAGCTTGGATTCGGGGGCCAACTATGGCTACACCTTC
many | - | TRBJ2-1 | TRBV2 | CASSGIGSVTEQFF | TGTGCCAGCAGTGGAATTGGTAGCGTTACTGAGCAGTTCTTC
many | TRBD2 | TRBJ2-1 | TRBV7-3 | CASSPRGTSGGNEQFF | TGTGCCAGCAGCCCCCGCGGGACTAGCGGGGGGAATGAGCAGTTCTTC
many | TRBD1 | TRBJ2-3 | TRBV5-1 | CASSWATGEDTQYF | TGCGCCAGCAGCTGGGCGACAGGGGAAGATACGCAGTATTTT
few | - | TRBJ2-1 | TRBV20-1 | CSARDPGGSGNEQFF | TGCAGTGCTAGAGATCCCGGCGGGTCCGGCAATGAGCAGTTCTTC
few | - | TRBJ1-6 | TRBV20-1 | CSAVDGANRGSYNSPLHF | TGCAGTGCGGTCGACGGAGCAAACAGAGGCTCCTATAATTCACCCCTCCACTTT
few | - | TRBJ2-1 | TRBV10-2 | CASHNSGVNEQFF | TGCGCCAGTCACAATTCGGGAGTTAATGAGCAGTTCTTC
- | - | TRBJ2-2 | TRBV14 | CASSQQGTGELFF | TGTGCCAGCAGCCAGCAGGGGACCGGGGAGCTGTTTTTT
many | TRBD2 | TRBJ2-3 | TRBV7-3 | CASSLAGLAGADTQYF | TGTGCCAGCAGCTTGGCGGGACTAGCGGGAGCAGATACGCAGTATTTT
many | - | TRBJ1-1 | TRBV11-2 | CASSLVGGWTEAFF | TGTGCCAGCAGCTTAGTCGGGGGCTGGACTGAAGCTTTCTTT
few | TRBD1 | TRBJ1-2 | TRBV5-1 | CASSPEAGQGDYGYTF | TGCGCCAGCAGCCCCGAGGCGGGACAGGGGGACTATGGCTACACCTTC
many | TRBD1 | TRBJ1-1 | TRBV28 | CASNWAGGNTEAFF | TGTGCCAGCAATTGGGCAGGGGGGAACACTGAAGCTTTCTTT
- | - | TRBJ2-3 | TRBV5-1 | CASSSTGQSTDTQYF | TGCGCCAGCAGCTCCACCGGACAGAGCACAGATACGCAGTATTTT
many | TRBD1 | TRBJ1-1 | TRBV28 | CASSSPRDSNTEAFF | TGTGCCAGCAGCTCCCCCCGGGACAGTAACACTGAAGCTTTCTTT
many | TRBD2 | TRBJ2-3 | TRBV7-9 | CASSFTGGPQYF | TGTGCCAGCAGCTTCACGGGGGGACCGCAGTATTTT
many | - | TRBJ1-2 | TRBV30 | CAWIIFGGSGYTF | TGTGCCTGGATTATATTCGGGGGCTCTGGCTACACCTTC
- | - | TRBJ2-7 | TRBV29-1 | CSVGVSTYEQYF | TGCAGCGTTGGTGTCAGTACCTACGAGCAGTACTTC
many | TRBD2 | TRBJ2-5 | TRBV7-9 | CASTIGTSGRLTGETQYF | TGTGCCAGCACCATCGGGACTAGCGGGAGATTAACCGGGGAGACCCAGTACTTC
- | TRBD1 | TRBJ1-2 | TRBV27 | CASSLLPGDRANYGYTF | TGTGCCAGCAGTTTATTACCAGGAGACAGGGCAAACTATGGCTACACCTTC
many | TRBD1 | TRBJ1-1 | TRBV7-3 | CASSSHTGADEAFF | TGTGCCAGCAGCTCCCATACAGGGGCCGATGAAGCTTTCTTT
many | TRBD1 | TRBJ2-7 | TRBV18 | CASSLIGTGTYEQYF | TGTGCCAGCTCTCTGATCGGGACAGGAACCTACGAGCAGTACTTC
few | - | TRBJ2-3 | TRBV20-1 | CSASGTEGTDTQYF | TGCAGTGCTAGTGGCACCGAGGGCACAGATACGCAGTATTTT
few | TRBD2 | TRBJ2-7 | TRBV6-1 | CASSEGASGDYEQYF | TGTGCCAGCAGTGAAGGGGCTAGCGGGGACTACGAGCAGTACTTC
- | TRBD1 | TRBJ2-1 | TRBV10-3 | CATQEPGQGATYEQFF | TGTGCCACCCAAGAACCGGGACAGGGGGCTACCTACGAGCAGTTCTTC
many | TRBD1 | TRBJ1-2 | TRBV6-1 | CASSESKDRGRRNGYTF | TGTGCCAGCAGTGAATCCAAAGACAGGGGGCGTCGTAATGGCTACACCTTC
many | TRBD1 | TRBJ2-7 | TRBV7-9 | CASSPWGQGFYEQYF | TGTGCCAGCAGCCCCTGGGGACAGGGGTTCTACGAGCAGTACTTC
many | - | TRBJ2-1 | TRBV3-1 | CASSQGRIYNEQFF | TGTGCCAGCAGCCAAGGAAGGATATACAATGAGCAGTTCTTC
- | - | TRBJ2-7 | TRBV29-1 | CSVEGDAYEQYF | TGCAGCGTTGAGGGGGACGCCTACGAGCAGTACTTC
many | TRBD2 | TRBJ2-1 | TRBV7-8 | CASSLGVAGVDNEQFF | TGTGCCAGCAGCTTAGGAGTAGCGGGAGTCGACAATGAGCAGTTCTTC
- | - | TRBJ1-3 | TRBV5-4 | CASSPRRENSGNTIYF | TGTGCCAGCAGCCCCAGGCGGGAGAACTCTGGAAACACCATATATTTT
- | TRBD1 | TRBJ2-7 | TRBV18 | CASSPTGGSSYEQYF | TGTGCCAGCTCACCAACAGGGGGCAGCTCCTACGAGCAGTACTTC
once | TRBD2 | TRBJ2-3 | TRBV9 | CASSVVTSGTDTQYF | TGTGCCAGCAGCGTAGTCACTAGCGGCACAGATACGCAGTATTTT
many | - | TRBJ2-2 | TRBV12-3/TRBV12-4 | CASSLSGSTNTGELFF | TGTGCCAGCAGTTTGTCCGGCAGTACGAACACCGGGGAGCTGTTTTTT
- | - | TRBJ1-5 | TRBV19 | CASSSGEPYSNQPQHF | TGTGCCAGTAGTTCGGGTGAACCATATAGCAATCAGCCCCAGCATTTT
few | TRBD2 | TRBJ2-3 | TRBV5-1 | CASAGTSGGDTQYF | TGCGCCAGCGCGGGGACTAGCGGGGGTGATACGCAGTATTTT